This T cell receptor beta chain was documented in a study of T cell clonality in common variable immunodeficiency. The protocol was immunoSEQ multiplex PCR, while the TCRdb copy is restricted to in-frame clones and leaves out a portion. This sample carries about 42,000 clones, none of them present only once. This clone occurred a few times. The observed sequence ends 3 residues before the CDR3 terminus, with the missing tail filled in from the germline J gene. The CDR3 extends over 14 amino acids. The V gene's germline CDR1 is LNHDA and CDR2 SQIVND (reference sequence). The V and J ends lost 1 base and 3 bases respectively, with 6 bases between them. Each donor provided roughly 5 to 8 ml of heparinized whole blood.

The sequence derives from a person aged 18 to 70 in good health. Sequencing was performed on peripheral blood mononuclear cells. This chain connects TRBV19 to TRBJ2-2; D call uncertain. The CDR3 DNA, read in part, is TGTGCCAGTAGTATAGGGCCGTACACCGGGGAG. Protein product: CASSIGPYTGE. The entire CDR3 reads CASSIGPYTGELFF.